This T cell receptor (beta chain) was identified in a study of T cell responses to AZD1222 COVID-19 vaccine. Points on this clone: Its antigen is not known.

Sequenced by immunoSEQ multiplex PCR; TCRdb stores in-frame clones only, minus some. The sample lists approximately 110,000 clones, around 92% occurring once. The study, taken as a whole, reports: Close to half of spike-specific TCRs reportedly recognize unmutated variant regions.

Pooling of second doses given at about 4 or about 12 weeks was done. Sequencing used peripheral blood, obtained 28 days after the second AZD1222 dose. The origin of this receptor is an adult who received the AZD1222 COVID-19 vaccine.

In DNA, the CDR3 is TGTGCCAGCAGCTTGTCTGGGACCTACGAGCAGTACTTC. Its translation: CASSLSGTYEQYF. The chain links TRBV5-4 to TRBJ2-7; D call uncertain. The germline V gene encodes CDR1 SGHNT and CDR2 YYREEE (reference sequence). The CDR3 spans 13 residues. V was trimmed by 1 base and J by 2 bases, leaving 7 bases between them.